The 2 T cell receptor beta chains below all came from one sample that was sequenced in a study of blood T cell repertoires in COVID-19. The table came from immunoSEQ multiplex PCR; TCRdb's copy has only in-frame clones and leaves some out. The sample gives about 160,000 clones, 90% to 95% of which show up once; 4.6% is in the top ten. Material for sequencing was peripheral blood. The receptors originated from a woman aged 50 to 60 with acute or convalescent COVID-19.

A few counts support this clone. V usage is TRBV27 and J usage is TRBJ1-4, with D perhaps TRBD1 (6 bases). Deletions cut 7 bases from V and 4 bases from J, with 13 bases between. Germline V gene sequence: CDR1 MNHEY, CDR2 SMNVEV (reference sequence). This CDR3 comprises 14 residues. The CDR3 DNA reads TGTGCCAGCAAACAGGGTTATGGTAATGAAAAACTGTTTTTT. Its translation: CASKQGYGNEKLFF.

This chain uses TRBV7-2 with TRBJ2-3, with 12 bases that match TRBD1. Germline CDR1 and CDR2: SGHTA and FQGNSA. The CDR3 is 17 residues long. The trim removed 1 base at V and 5 bases at J, leaving 7 bases unmatched. CDR3 sequence: CASSLVGTGGSGDTQYF. The CDR3 coding sequence is TGTGCCAGCAGCTTAGTCGGGACAGGGGGCTCGGGAGATACGCAGTATTTT.